This T cell receptor (beta chain) was captured by sequencing in a study of response to subunit inactivated influenza vaccine. Via MiXCR, TCRdb re-called the RT-PCR reads, giving one row per CDR3 protein. The table includes roughly 570,000 distinct CDR3 sequences, under 15% detected once. This CDR3 is built from 14 residues. V was pared by 2 bases and J by 5 bases, with 9 bases between. Looked up from germline, CDR1 is LGHNA and CDR2 is YSLEER. Broader study findings: There was a suggestion from the authors that each seasonal influenza vaccination recruits few new T cells.

With respect to this clonotype: Its antigen remains unidentified.

This sample comprised PBMCs from blood, obtained 40 to 50 days after vaccination. This clonotype was obtained from a man aged 45-65 years who received an inactivated influenza vaccine. The chain recombines TRBV4-3 with TRBJ2-2; the D is unclear. The CDR3 sequence is CASSQSPMTGELFF. The CDR3 DNA sequence: TGCGCCAGCAGCCAATCCCCCATGACCGGGGAGCTGTTTTTT.